This entry describes one TCR beta chain. The antigen is undetermined. This sample was taken from a study of early T cells in non-severe SARS-CoV-2 infection. For the study at large: Sequencing was performed on bulk RNA from unsorted whole blood, leaving chains unpaired.

Findings of the study overall: Matching against VDJdb likely underestimated virus-specific expansions, favoring anti-spike CD8.

Attachment of unique molecular identifiers to individual cDNA molecules was performed. TCRdb recomputed calls from the 5' RACE reads with MiXCR, one row per CDR3 protein. The repertoire holds some 64,000 distinct CDR3 sequences, roughly 18% seen once, with around 9.8% in the top ten. CDR1 is MNHEY, CDR2 SVGAGI, per germline. The V end was cut by 8 bases, the J end by 0 bases, with 15 bases between. CDR3 length: 15 residues. This TCR was recovered from an adult who was a healthcare worker with PCR-confirmed SARS-CoV-2 infection or an uninfected control (not recorded which). The genes are TRBV6-5 and TRBJ2-3; D may match TRBD1 or TRBD2 (5 bases each). The sequencing used whole blood, collected at baseline. The CDR3 sequence is CASGLGETSTDTQYF. DNA of the CDR3: TGTGCCAGCGGCCTAGGGGAGACTAGCACAGATACGCAGTATTTT.